Listed below are T cell receptor beta chains from one sample, sequenced in a study of siplizumab effects on memory and regulatory T cells. The assay was immunoSEQ multiplex PCR, and TCRdb's table has in-frame clones only and misses some. The sample includes tens of thousands of clones, nearly 98% seen only once; the top ten take 0.095%. Sequenced sample: naive CD8+ T cells sorted from blood. These receptors came from a human donor in good health. Each CDR3 is given with its conserved first and last residue. The D gene is left open where the match is weak. Some rows mark clone size as missing; the rest say once, few, many or name a class of expanded clone.

CDR3nt,CDR3aa,len,j_gene,v_gene,d_gene,abundance
TGTGCCAGCAGCCTGAGCGGGTACAATGAGCAGTTCTTC,CASSLSGYNEQFF,13,TRBJ2-1,TRBV7-9,NA,NA
TGTGCCAGTAGTGACCCAGACAGGGAAAATTATAGCAATCAGCCCCAGCATTTT,CASSDPDRENYSNQPQHF,18,TRBJ1-5,TRBV19,TRBD1,once
TGTGCCAGCAGTTACGTGCAGGGAACTAATGAAAAACTGTTTTTT,CASSYVQGTNEKLFF,15,TRBJ1-4,TRBV6-5,NA,NA
TGTGCCAGCAGCCTACCCGGGACAGGGAGTGGCTACACCTTC,CASSLPGTGSGYTF,14,TRBJ1-2,TRBV9,TRBD1,NA
TGTGCCAGCAGGGTCGGAGGGGGGGCTTACGAGCAGTACTTC,CASRVGGGAYEQYF,14,TRBJ2-7,TRBV6-5,NA,NA
TGTGCCAGCAGTTGGTCGGGCATGGACTATGGCTACACCTTC,CASSWSGMDYGYTF,14,TRBJ1-2,TRBV27,NA,NA
TGTGCCAGCAGCTTATTGGGCAGCTCCTACGAGCAGTACTTC,CASSLLGSSYEQYF,14,TRBJ2-7,TRBV7-8,NA,NA
TGTGCCAGCAGCTCCACCACGGGACAGGGATATGGCTACACCTTC,CASSSTTGQGYGYTF,15,TRBJ1-2,TRBV9,TRBD1,NA
TGTGCCAGTAGTACAGGGAGTTACAATGAGCAGTTCTTC,CASSTGSYNEQFF,13,TRBJ2-1,TRBV19,NA,NA
TGTGCCTGGAGTACGTCTGGGGGGAACACTGAAGCTTTCTTT,CAWSTSGGNTEAFF,14,TRBJ1-1,TRBV30,NA,NA
TGTGCCAGCAGCGGTTACGACGGGTACGAGCAGTACTTC,CASSGYDGYEQYF,13,TRBJ2-7,TRBV9,NA,NA
TGCGCCAGCAGCCAAGGGGGCGACTTTTACTACAATGAGCAGTTCTTC,CASSQGGDFYYNEQFF,16,TRBJ2-1,TRBV4-1,NA,NA
TGTGCCAGCAATCCTACCGGGACAGGGAACACTGAAGCTTTCTTT,CASNPTGTGNTEAFF,15,TRBJ1-1,TRBV9,TRBD1,NA
TGTGCCAGCAGTTTGTTCGGGACAGGGTTTGACGAGCAGTACTTC,CASSLFGTGFDEQYF,15,TRBJ2-7,TRBV27,TRBD1,NA
TGTGCCAGCAGCGTAGAGGGAGGGGAGACCCAGTACTTC,CASSVEGGETQYF,13,TRBJ2-5,TRBV9,TRBD2,NA
TGTGCCAGCAGTCCCCTACTAGCGGAACAAGAGACCCAGTACTTC,CASSPLLAEQETQYF,15,TRBJ2-5,TRBV28,TRBD2,NA
TGTGCCAGTAGTAAAACCGGGACAGGGTGGTACGAGCAGTACTTC,CASSKTGTGWYEQYF,15,TRBJ2-7,TRBV19,TRBD1,NA
TGCGCCAGCAGCCAAGAGTCAGGGGGGACTGAAGCTTTCTTT,CASSQESGGTEAFF,14,TRBJ1-1,TRBV4-1,TRBD1,once
TGTGCCAGCAGCGATCCACTCGGCGGGGGGAGGACAGATACGCAGTATTTT,CASSDPLGGGRTDTQYF,17,TRBJ2-3,TRBV9,TRBD2,NA
TGTGCCAGCAGCTTAGCTTCGGCAGGGGAAGAGACCCAGTACTTC,CASSLASAGEETQYF,15,TRBJ2-5,TRBV13,NA,NA
TGTGCCAGTAGCAAACAGGGAAACCCCCTGAATAGCAATCAGCCCCAGCATTTT,CASSKQGNPLNSNQPQHF,18,TRBJ1-5,TRBV19,NA,NA
TGTGCCAGCAGCTCCGAGACTAGGTACAATGAGCAGTTCTTC,CASSSETRYNEQFF,14,TRBJ2-1,TRBV7-9,NA,NA
TGTGCCAGCTCACCAGGAAACACTGAAGCTTTCTTT,CASSPGNTEAFF,12,TRBJ1-1,TRBV18,NA,NA
TGTGCCAGCAGCACCGGGACAGGGGTGGAGACCCAGTACTTC,CASSTGTGVETQYF,14,TRBJ2-5,TRBV5-6,TRBD1,NA
TGCGCCAGCAGCCAAGATAGCCTCGGAACCTACGAGCAGTACTTC,CASSQDSLGTYEQYF,15,TRBJ2-7,TRBV4-1,NA,NA
TGTGCCAGCAGCTTCATAGCGGGGGGGCCGGTGGAGACCCAGTACTTC,CASSFIAGGPVETQYF,16,TRBJ2-5,TRBV7-9,TRBD2,NA
TGTGCCAGCAGTTTTCTAGCGGGGGAGGAGACCCAGTACTTC,CASSFLAGEETQYF,14,TRBJ2-5,TRBV28,TRBD2,NA
TGTGCCAGCAGGCAGACAGTCACCGGGGAGCTGTTTTTT,CASRQTVTGELFF,13,TRBJ2-2,TRBV25-1,NA,NA
TGTGCCAGCAGCCCCTACGCGGGGACAGGGGGCGACGAGCAGTACTTC,CASSPYAGTGGDEQYF,16,TRBJ2-7,TRBV4-2,TRBD1,NA
TGCGCCAGCAGCCAAGTCGCGACAGGGTCTTTCTACGAGCAGTACTTC,CASSQVATGSFYEQYF,16,TRBJ2-7,TRBV4-1,TRBD1,NA
TGCGCCAGCAGCCCCGGACTTTCGTCCTACGAGCAGTACTTC,CASSPGLSSYEQYF,14,TRBJ2-7,TRBV4-3,NA,once
TGTGCCAGCAGTTCCAATAGGGCCCCCCTTCTCGTCGAACTGTTTTTT,CASSSNRAPLLVELFF,16,TRBJ1-4,TRBV27,NA,NA